One sample yielded the 31 T cell receptor beta chains listed below, sequenced in a study of blood T cells in healthy people across ages. The use of a sample-barcoded 5' primer and a J-beta primer mix characterized a second PCR of roughly 6 to 12 cycles. In TCRdb, the 5' RACE reads were re-called with MiXCR into one record per CDR3 protein. Of around 1,000,000 distinct CDR3 sequences in the sample, under 30% are singletons; the top ten hold around 0.75%. The same sample was also studied in work on T cells of mothers and their children.

Input material: blood. These receptors were obtained from a girl aged 2-10 years in good health.

For this clonotype: The junction differs from germline at one of its ends, possibly a read error. The chain carries TRBV27 and TRBJ2-2, with D tentatively TRBD1 or TRBD2 (5 bases each). Germline loops: CDR1 MNHEY, CDR2 SMNVEV (reference sequence). CDR3 length equals 14 residues. In DNA, the CDR3 is TGTGCCAACAGTCCCATAGGGGTGCCCGGGGAGCTGTCTTTT. Translating it yields CANSPIGVPGELSF.

This clonotype came up a few times. The chain joins TRBV5-1 to TRBJ2-2; perhaps TRBD2 as D (6 bases). Germline-derived CDR1 and CDR2 are SGHRS and YFSETQ. V shed 7 bases and J shed 1 base, with 17 bases lying between them. The CDR3 length is 16 residues. CDR3 protein: CASRLETGLNTGELFF. CDR3 bases: TGCGCCAGCCGACTAGAAACGGGGCTGAACACCGGGGAGCTGTTTTTT.

This clonotype was observed many times. This chain connects TRBV3-1 to TRBJ2-5; no firm D call. From germline, CDR1 is LGHDT and CDR2 YNNKEL (reference sequence). This CDR3 comprises 13 residues. V shed 1 base and J shed 1 base, with 4 bases lying between them. In DNA, the CDR3 is TGTGCCAGCAGCCAAGTCTCCCAAGAGACCCAGTACTTC. It codes for CASSQVSQETQYF.

This clonotype was observed a few times. This sequence joins TRBV4-1 and TRBJ2-7; maybe TRBD1 (8 bases). Germline V gene lookup returns CDR1 MGHRA and CDR2 YSYEKL. This CDR3 is built from 14 residues. With 6 bases removed from V and 1 base from J, the gap between germline ends came to 13 bases. The CDR3 nucleotides read TGCGCCAGCAGGCAACAGGGGGGGTCCTACGAGCAGTACTTC. Translation: CASRQQGGSYEQYF.

The chain combines TRBV12-5 with TRBJ2-7; the D call may be TRBD1 or TRBD2 (5 bases each). Trimming took off 3 bases at V and 3 bases at J, with 15 bases between the two ends. This CDR3 is built from 15 residues. The germline gives CDR1 LGHNT, CDR2 FRNRAP. CDR3 nucleotide sequence: TGTGCTAGTGGTTTAGGATCGGGACCGATCTACGAGCAGTACTTC. Translating gives CASGLGSGPIYEQYF.

The J gene is TRBJ2-4, the V gene TRBV12-3 or TRBV12-4; D is unclear. CDR3 length equals 11 residues. V was pared by 6 bases and J by 11 bases, with 11 bases between. The CDR3 coding sequence is TGTGCCAGCAGCTACGGCAGTTTTCAGTACTTC. Its translation is CASSYGSFQYF.

This clonotype has a handful of counts. At one boundary the junction diverges from the germline segment, which might be a read error. The J gene is TRBJ2-5, the V gene TRBV14, with 7 bases fitting TRBD1. The CDR3 covers 13 residues. Germline loops: CDR1 SGHDN, CDR2 FVKESK. As DNA, the CDR3 is TGTGCCAGCAGCCAAGGTCTCAACAGGGGACCCCACTTC. Its protein product is CASSQGLNRGPHF.

The J gene is TRBJ2-1, the V gene TRBV7-2; 16 nucleotides match TRBD2. J lost 0 bases, V lost 7 bases, and 3 bases had no gene match. This CDR3 has 17 residues. Germline V gives CDR1 SGHTA, CDR2 FQGNSA. The chain's CDR3 is CASTGTSGGGSYNEQFF. CDR3 bases: TGTGCCAGCACCGGGACTAGCGGGGGGGGCTCCTACAATGAGCAGTTCTTC. The full variable domain, completed using reference TRBV7-2 and TRBJ2-1, is GAGVSQSPSNKVTEKGKDVELRCDPISGHTALYWYRQSLGQGLEFLIYFQGNSAPDKSGLPSDRFSAERTGGSVSTLTIQRTQQEDSAVYLCASTGTSGGGSYNEQFFGPGTRLTVL.

This clonotype came up a few times. The J gene is TRBJ1-1, the V gene TRBV25-1; 12 nucleotides align to TRBD1. The CDR3 is 16 residues long. CDR1 MGHDK and CDR2 SYGVNS come from the germline V gene. Trimming removed 6 bases from V and 0 bases from J; junction bases left unmatched: 5. In nucleotides, the CDR3 is TGTGCCAGCAGGGGGACAGGGGGCGTCGTGAACACTGAAGCTTTCTTT. Protein product: CASRGTGGVVNTEAFF.

The chain combines TRBV5-1 with TRBJ1-2; D is possibly TRBD1 (6 bases). The germline gives CDR1 SGHRS, CDR2 YFSETQ. V lost 3 bases, J lost 2 bases, and 8 bases lay in between. This CDR3 is 13 amino acids long. CDR3 region: CASSSGENYGYTF. CDR3 sequence (DNA): TGCGCCAGCAGCTCAGGGGAAAACTATGGCTACACCTTC.

This chain connects TRBV12-3 or TRBV12-4 to TRBJ2-2; TRBD2 agrees at 10 bases. V shed 4 bases, J shed 5 bases, and the junction held 10 bases outside the gene matches. The CDR3 totals 17 residues. Here the CDR3 reads CASSSPGLAYQTGELFF. The CDR3 DNA sequence: TGTGCCAGCAGTTCACCGGGACTAGCGTACCAAACCGGGGAGCTGTTTTTT.

This clonotype was detected a few times. The chain couples TRBV27 to TRBJ2-1, with 7 bases aligning to TRBD2. The length of the CDR3 is 17 residues. Per germline, CDR1 MNHEY and CDR2 SMNVEV (reference sequence). V lost 4 bases to trimming and J lost 8 bases; unmatched junction nucleotides: 17. For the CDR3, the DNA is TGTGCCAGCAGTTCCAGGGACTACTTGAAGATAGCAGATGAGCAGTTCTTC. It is translated as CASSSRDYLKIADEQFF.

This clonotype was seen more than once but under ten times. The rearrangement joins TRBV3-1 to TRBJ2-4, with D perhaps TRBD2 (6 bases). Germline V gene lookup returns CDR1 LGHDT and CDR2 YNNKEL (reference sequence). V was cut by 1 base and J by 2 bases, with 12 bases left in between. This CDR3 contains 16 residues. Written as DNA, the CDR3 is TGTGCCAGCAGCCAAGTGAGGAGGGGAACCAAAAACATTCAGTACTTC. Translated: CASSQVRRGTKNIQYF.

This clonotype was seen a few times. The genes are TRBV12-5 and TRBJ2-3; D unclear. Germline V lookup: CDR1 LGHNT, CDR2 FRNRAP. Trimming removed 0 bases from V and 4 bases from J, with 5 bases in between. This CDR3 spans 13 amino acids. As DNA, the CDR3 is TGTGCTAGTGGTTTGGTACTCCCAGATACGCAGTATTTT. Translated, it gives CASGLVLPDTQYF.

In this sample, this clonotype turned up a few times. The chain is built from TRBV7-9 and TRBJ2-3; possibly TRBD2 for D (5 bases). V lost 5 bases and J 3 bases, leaving 9 bases between the germline ends. This CDR3 contains 13 residues. Germline values: CDR1 SEHNR, CDR2 FQNEAQ (reference sequence). CDR3 coding DNA: TGTGCCAGCAGCCGGGGAGCTACAGATACGCAGTATTTT. Its translation is CASSRGATDTQYF.

J is TRBJ1-4 and V is TRBV20-1; 9 bases are shared with TRBD1. The CDR3 loop spans 15 amino acids. Germline loops: CDR1 DFQATT, CDR2 SNEGSKA (reference sequence). V was pared by 3 bases and J by 8 bases, with 10 bases of the junction left unmatched. The CDR3 here is CSASRAGTGYEKLFF. CDR3 nucleotide sequence: TGCAGTGCTAGTCGGGCCGGGACAGGGTACGAAAAACTGTTTTTT.

The table lists this clonotype with a few counts. The genes are TRBV12-3 or TRBV12-4 and TRBJ1-5; D call uncertain. CDR3 size: 15 residues. Trimming shortened V by 1 base and J by 2 bases, and 9 bases separated the two germline ends. Here the CDR3 DNA reads TGTGCCAGCAGTTTAGAGGCAGAGGGCAATCAGCCCCAGCATTTT. Protein product: CASSLEAEGNQPQHF.

This clonotype was seen a few times. J is TRBJ2-3 and V is TRBV3-1; D remains ambiguous. The germline CDR1 and CDR2 sequences are LGHDT and YNNKEL (reference sequence). V was shortened by 3 bases and J by 6 bases, with 28 bases between the two germline ends. The CDR3 runs 19 residues. The CDR3 reads CASSHPTSSFYSQQDTQYF. In DNA, the CDR3 is TGTGCCAGCAGCCATCCTACTTCGTCGTTTTATTCACAACAGGATACGCAGTATTTT.

The genes are TRBV20-1 and TRBJ2-3, with no clear D. V lost 3 bases and J 6 bases, leaving 4 bases between the germline ends. Germline CDR1 and CDR2: DFQATT and SNEGSKA (reference sequence). The CDR3 totals 10 residues. The CDR3, as DNA: TGCAGTGCTAGGAGGGATACGCAGTATTTT. Protein product: CSARRDTQYF.

The chain couples TRBV6-1 to TRBJ2-2, with unresolved D. Germline loops: CDR1 MNHNS, CDR2 SASEGT. This CDR3 has 14 amino acids. Trimming cost V 1 base and J 1 base, with 4 bases left between them. CDR3 in DNA: TGTGCCAGCAGTGAAGAGAGGAACACCGGGGAGCTGTTTTTT. This codes for CASSEERNTGELFF.

The V call is TRBV6-5, the J call TRBJ2-5; 13 positions agree with TRBD2. The CDR3 is made up of 14 amino acids. The trim removed 6 bases at V and 5 bases at J, leaving 3 bases unmatched. Germline V CDR1 and CDR2: MNHEY, SVGAGI. CDR3 nucleotides: TGTGCCAGCAGGGCGACTAGCGGGAGGGAGACCCAGTACTTC. Its translation: CASRATSGRETQYF.

The CDR3 is CASSPLDPLDEQFF. CDR3 bases: TGCGCCAGCAGCCCCCTGGACCCTCTCGATGAGCAGTTCTTC. V gene TRBV5-1 combines with J gene TRBJ2-1; D is ambiguous. The V and J ends lost 4 bases and 8 bases respectively, with 16 bases between them. The CDR3 covers 14 residues. Germline lookup yields CDR1 SGHRS and CDR2 YFSETQ.

This clonotype showed up just a few times. The genes are TRBV29-1 and TRBJ2-7, with D uncertain. The CDR3 contains 14 residues. CDR1 is SQVTM and CDR2 is ANQGSEA in the germline V gene. Between the trimmed V and J ends, which lost 0 bases and 1 base, there was a span of 10 bases. Here the CDR3 reads CSVEDTGRSYEQYF. In nucleotides, the CDR3 is TGCAGCGTTGAAGATACGGGCCGTTCCTACGAGCAGTACTTC.

This clonotype showed up just a few times. The rearrangement joins TRBV15 to TRBJ1-3; D might be TRBD1 (5 bases). Trimming removed 5 bases at V and 6 bases at J, with 11 bases between. Per the germline V gene, CDR1 is LNHNV and CDR2 is YYDKDF (reference sequence). The CDR3 length is 13 residues. This CDR3 reads CATSPRGLNTIYF. The CDR3 nucleotides read TGTGCCACCAGCCCCCGGGGGTTAAACACCATATATTTT.

CDR3 residues: CATAIRGDTEAFF. The CDR3 nucleotides are TGTGCCACCGCCATCAGGGGGGACACTGAAGCTTTCTTT. The gene calls are TRBV15 and TRBJ1-1, with TRBD1 identical over 7 bases. CDR1 and CDR2 from the germline V gene are LNHNV and YYDKDF (reference sequence). The length of the CDR3 is 13 residues. V lost 8 bases to trimming and J lost 3 bases; unmatched junction nucleotides: 6. The whole variable domain, remainder taken from reference TRBV15 and TRBJ1-1, is DAMVIQNPRYQVTQFGKPVTLSCSQTLNHNVMYWYQQKSSQAPKLLFHYYDKDFNNEADTPDNFQSRRPNTSFCFLDIRSPGLGDTAMYLCATAIRGDTEAFFGQGTRLTVV.

The gene calls are TRBV10-3 and TRBJ2-7; D may be TRBD2 (5 bases). TRBJ2-1 explains the end of the DNA better; the J call may be wrong. The germline V gene has CDR1 ENHRY and CDR2 SYGVKD. CDR3 length equals 11 residues. CDR3 in DNA: TGTGCCATCACTGCGGGCAATGAGCAGTTCTTC. Its translation: CAITAGNEQFF.

The V call is TRBV20-1, the J call TRBJ2-1; D might be TRBD2 (6 bases). The CDR3 has 15 residues. V dropped 6 bases and J dropped 10 bases, with 25 bases sitting between them. Germline V gene sequence: CDR1 DFQATT, CDR2 SNEGSKA (reference sequence). This chain's CDR3 is CSAGPRGTSSSEQFF. DNA of the CDR3: TGCAGTGCCGGACCAAGGGGAACTAGCTCGAGCGAGCAGTTCTTC.

V and J are TRBV5-1 and TRBJ1-1; unclear D gene. The germline CDR1 and CDR2 sequences are SGHRS and YFSETQ. The CDR3 runs to 17 residues. The V end lost 0 bases, the J end lost 7 bases, and 22 bases lay between the germline ends. CDR3 coding DNA: TGCGCCAGCAGCTTGGGCGGCAGGAGTCGTGATATGGATGAAGCTTTCTTT. Translated, it gives CASSLGGRSRDMDEAFF.

The chain couples TRBV20-1 to TRBJ1-2; weak D call: TRBD1 (5 bases). Germline CDR1 DFQATT, CDR2 SNEGSKA (reference sequence). The CDR3 totals 14 residues. This CDR3 reads CSQLRVTDNHGYTF. The CDR3 DNA reads TGCAGCCAACTCCGGGTAACGGACAACCATGGCTACACCTTC.

This clonotype was seen only a few times. The rearrangement links TRBV29-1 to TRBJ1-1; D is unclear. The CDR3 has 11 residues. Germline V gene lookup returns CDR1 SQVTM and CDR2 ANQGSEA. The germline V and J ends were trimmed by 6 bases and 3 bases, with 8 bases remaining between them. The CDR3 sequence: CSVFRYTEAFF. The CDR3 bases are TGCAGCGTCTTTAGGTACACTGAAGCTTTCTTT. Filled out from reference TRBV29-1 and TRBJ1-1, the complete variable domain reads SAVISQKPSRDICQRGTSLTIQCQVDSQVTMMFWYRQQPGQSLTLIATANQGSEATYESGFVIDKFPISRPNLTFSTLTVSNMSPEDSSIYLCSVFRYTEAFFGQGTRLTVV.

The sample holds a few counts of this clonotype. V is TRBV2 and J is TRBJ2-2; 8 bases line up with TRBD1. Germline CDR1 reads SNHLY; CDR2 reads FYNNEI. V was pared by 3 bases and J by 6 bases, with 9 bases of the junction left unmatched. There are 16 residues in the CDR3. CDR3 coding DNA: TGTGCCAGCAGTGACCCAGGGGGCTCCCTTTCCGGGGAGCTGTTTTTT. This gives the protein CASSDPGGSLSGELFF.